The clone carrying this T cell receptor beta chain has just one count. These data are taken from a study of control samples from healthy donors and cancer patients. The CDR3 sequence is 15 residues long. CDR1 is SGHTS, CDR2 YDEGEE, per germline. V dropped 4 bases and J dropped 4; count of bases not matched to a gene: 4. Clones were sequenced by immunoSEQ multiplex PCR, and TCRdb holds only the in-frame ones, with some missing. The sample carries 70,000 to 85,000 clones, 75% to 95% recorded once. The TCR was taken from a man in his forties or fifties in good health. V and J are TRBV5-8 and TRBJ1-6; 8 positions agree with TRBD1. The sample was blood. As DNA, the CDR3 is TGTGCCAGCAGCCGAGGGACAGGTTATAATTCACCCCTCCACTTT. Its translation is CASSRGTGYNSPLHF.